The next 13 T cell receptor beta chains were all read from a single sample in a study of blood T cell repertoires in COVID-19. Only in-frame clones appear in the TCRdb table, and some are missing; sequencing was by immunoSEQ multiplex PCR. The table shows around 150,000 clones, with approximately 88% occurring only once. What was sequenced was peripheral blood. The source is an elderly woman with active or convalescent COVID-19.

This chain joins TRBV4-3 and TRBJ2-2, with 15 bases lining up with TRBD2. Germline-derived CDR1 and CDR2 are LGHNA and YSLEER. The trim removed 5 bases at V and 5 bases at J, leaving 6 bases unmatched. The CDR3 consists of 17 residues. Here the CDR3 reads CASSEGTSGGSTGELFF. The CDR3 nucleotides read TGCGCCAGCAGCGAAGGGACTAGCGGGGGGTCAACCGGGGAGCTGTTTTTT.

This chain links TRBV27 with TRBJ1-2; no definite D call. Trimming removed 0 bases from V and 8 bases from J, with 10 bases in between. CDR3 size: 13 residues. CDR1 MNHEY and CDR2 SMNVEV come from the germline V gene (reference sequence). The CDR3 reads CASSLSGRGGYTF. As DNA, the CDR3 is TGTGCCAGCAGTTTATCAGGGCGCGGGGGCTACACCTTC.

The chain carries TRBV6-5 and TRBJ2-1, with TRBD1 matching 9 bases. Germline V gene sequence: CDR1 MNHEY, CDR2 SVGAGI. J lost 12 bases, V lost 0 bases, and 12 bases had no gene match. The CDR3 consists of 16 residues. CDR3 in amino acids: CASSYSSGQGRIGQFF. The CDR3 nucleotides are TGTGCCAGCAGTTACTCTTCGGGACAGGGTCGAATCGGGCAGTTCTTC.

The CDR3 loop reads CASSLGEGLGNSPLHF. CDR3 sequence (DNA): TGTGCCAGCAGCTTAGGGGAAGGACTGGGAAATTCACCCCTCCACTTT. The rearrangement joins TRBV7-2 to TRBJ1-6; D gene ambiguous. The germline gives CDR1 SGHTA, CDR2 FQGNSA. V was trimmed by 1 base and J by 7 bases, leaving 14 bases between them. This CDR3 comprises 16 residues.

The count of this clone is one. The gene calls are TRBV4-3 and TRBJ2-6; D unresolved. This CDR3 comprises 17 residues. The V end lost 1 base, the J end lost 4 bases, and 14 bases lay between the germline ends. Germline values: CDR1 LGHNA, CDR2 YSLEER. The CDR3 region has the DNA TGCGCCAGCAGCCAAGTTATACAGTCCCCCGGGGCCAACGTCCTGACTTTC. This codes for CASSQVIQSPGANVLTF.

The genes are TRBV6-5 and TRBJ1-2; 10 bases map to TRBD1. This CDR3 region has 16 residues. The ends lost 4 bases at V and 8 bases at J; junction bases unmatched: 13. The germline V gene encodes CDR1 MNHEY and CDR2 SVGAGI. The CDR3 spells CASSSGTGVGSGGYTF. The CDR3 DNA reads as TGTGCCAGCAGTTCCGGGACAGGGGTTGGGTCAGGAGGCTACACCTTC.

The CDR3 bases are TGTGCCAGCAGCTTAGAGGGCAGGGGGCTTGACGAGCAGTACTTC. As protein: CASSLEGRGLDEQYF. J is TRBJ2-7 and V is TRBV7-2; 8 nucleotides agree with TRBD1. J was trimmed by 5 bases and V by 1 base; bases with no gene match: 7. The CDR3 is 15 residues long. Germline loops: CDR1 SGHTA, CDR2 FQGNSA.

The chain is built from TRBV5-4 and TRBJ1-3, with D uncertain. The CDR3 is made up of 15 amino acids. Germline CDR1 reads SGHNT; CDR2 reads YYREEE (reference sequence). Trimming pared 2 bases from V and 2 bases from J, leaving 11 bases between. Written as DNA, the CDR3 is TGTGCCAGCAGCTTCCCCGGGAGGGCTGGAAACACCATATATTTT. Residues: CASSFPGRAGNTIYF.

The chain uses TRBV7-9 and TRBJ1-4; no clear D gene. Germline V CDR1 and CDR2: SEHNR, FQNEAQ (reference sequence). V shed 3 bases and J shed 3 bases, with 11 bases lying between them. CDR3 length: 15 amino acids. CDR3 bases: TGTGCCAGCAGCTTTACGCGCCCATCTAATGAAAAACTGTTTTTT. It translates to CASSFTRPSNEKLFF.

The chain recombines TRBV2 with TRBJ2-3, with 7 bases matching TRBD2. V shed 3 bases and J 4 bases; nucleotides not matched to a gene: 13. Looked up from germline, CDR1 is SNHLY and CDR2 is FYNNEI. This CDR3 region has 17 residues. The CDR3 is CASSDLRGLAAPDTQYF. The DNA of the CDR3 is TGTGCCAGCAGTGACCTCCGAGGGCTAGCGGCGCCAGATACGCAGTATTTT. Variable domain in full (rest from reference TRBV2 and TRBJ2-3): EPEVTQTPSHQVTQMGQEVILRCVPISNHLYFYWYRQILGQKVEFLVSFYNNEISEKSEIFDDQFSVERPDGSNFTLKIRSTKLEDSAMYFCASSDLRGLAAPDTQYFGPGTRLTVL.

The chain employs TRBV6-5 and TRBJ1-6; D ambiguous. Germline loops: CDR1 MNHEY, CDR2 SVGAGI. The CDR3 length is 14 residues. Trimming stripped 4 bases from V and 8 bases from J, with 12 bases between. The CDR3, as DNA: TGTGCCAGCAGTTGGCAGGTCGACCATTCACCCCTCCACTTT. This codes for CASSWQVDHSPLHF.

Only one count was recorded for this clone. This chain connects TRBV9 to TRBJ1-1; 9 bases map to TRBD1. Germline CDR1 reads SGDLS; CDR2 reads YYNGEE. Trimming cost V 3 bases and J 5 bases; bases outside gene matches: 11. The length of the CDR3 is 16 residues. For the CDR3, the DNA is TGTGCCAGCAGCGCCACAGGGGGCCGGGATGGGACTGAAGCTTTCTTT. Residues: CASSATGGRDGTEAFF.

The genes are TRBV9 and TRBJ1-2; 8 bases are shared with TRBD1. Germline V CDR1 and CDR2: SGDLS, YYNGEE. Trimming cost V 3 bases and J 1 base; bases outside gene matches: 5. The CDR3 loop spans 15 amino acids. The CDR3 nucleotides read TGTGCCAGCAGCGCCGGGACAGGTTTTAACTATGGCTACACCTTC. Protein sequence: CASSAGTGFNYGYTF.